The sequence of this TCR beta chain was determined in a study of early stage breast cancer tumors. Whole-study findings and limits: Most shared enriched TCRB sequences were commonly generated ones.

Assay used: immunoSEQ multiplex PCR; TCRdb lists only in-frame clones, some missing. The profile covers about 72,000 clones, with under 85% appearing a single time and 3.5% taken by the ten largest. As to this clone: Antigen specificity is unknown.

CDR1 and CDR2 (germline): MDHEN, SYDVKM. V shed 5 bases and J shed 6 bases, with 8 bases lying between them. The CDR3 spans 12 residues. The rearrangement uses TRBV28 and TRBJ1-5, with D tentatively TRBD1 (5 bases). The sample comprised blood. The origin of this receptor is a person in their sixties with breast cancer. CDR3: CASSPGGQPQHF. The DNA for the CDR3 is TGTGCCAGCAGTCCCGGGGGTCAGCCCCAGCATTTT.